The next 25 T cell receptor beta chains were all read from a single sample in a study of shared clonotypes between healthy human individuals. Data came from immunoSEQ multiplex PCR; TCRdb stores just in-frame clones and leaves some out. The sample shows millions of clones, just over 90% of them seen only once. What was sequenced was naive CD4+ T cells sorted from blood. Noted subset: CD45RA+ positively selected. The receptors come from a man aged 18 to 29 in good health.

V usage is TRBV5-8 and J usage is TRBJ2-1, with a tentative D call TRBD2 (6 bases). V gave up 5 bases and J gave up 4 bases, with 16 bases separating them. Germline V gene lookup returns CDR1 SGHTS and CDR2 YDEGEE. This CDR3 spans 15 amino acids. The CDR3 nucleotides read TGTGCCAGCAGGGAACTTAGCGGTTTTTACAATGAGCAGTTCTTC. Its translation: CASRELSGFYNEQFF. The full variable domain, rest sourced from reference TRBV5-8 and TRBJ2-1, is EAGVTQSPTHLIKTRGQQATLRCSPISGHTSVYWYQQALGLGLQFLLWYDEGEERNRGNFPPRFSGRQFPNYSSELNVNALELEDSALYLCASRELSGFYNEQFFGPGTRLTVL.

The chain uses TRBV10-3 and TRBJ2-5; possible D gene TRBD2, 7 bases. With 6 bases removed from V and 2 bases from J, the gap between germline ends came to 13 bases. The CDR3 covers 14 residues. Germline CDR1 reads ENHRY; CDR2 reads SYGVKD. The chain's CDR3 is CAISGGRGQETQYF. The DNA for the CDR3 is TGTGCCATCAGCGGGGGGCGGGGACAAGAGACCCAGTACTTC.

This clone was seen once. The genes are TRBV6-5 and TRBJ1-6; TRBD1 aligns across 11 bases. This CDR3 contains 14 residues. Trimming at V came to 2 bases and at J to 9 bases, leaving 0 bases not matched to a gene. The V gene's germline CDR1 is MNHEY and CDR2 SVGAGI. CDR3 nucleotides: TGTGCCAGCAGTTACGGACAGGGGGCTTCACCCCTCCACTTT. This sequence encodes CASSYGQGASPLHF.

The CDR3 coding sequence is TGTGCCAGCAGCTTACTTCCTAGCGGGGGGGCAGATACGCAGTATTTT. Its translation is CASSLLPSGGADTQYF. The chain employs TRBV9 and TRBJ2-3; the match to TRBD2 covers 12 bases. Germline V lookup: CDR1 SGDLS, CDR2 YYNGEE. Trimming cost V 4 bases and J 4 bases; bases outside gene matches: 7. The CDR3 sequence is 16 residues long.

This chain links TRBV6-5 with TRBJ2-4; unclear D gene. The CDR3 has 15 residues. The germline V gene encodes CDR1 MNHEY and CDR2 SVGAGI. Trimming stripped 4 bases from V and 3 bases from J, with 13 bases between. The chain's CDR3 is CASSSPGLGKNIQYF. In DNA, the CDR3 is TGTGCCAGCAGTTCCCCGGGTTTGGGCAAAAACATTCAGTACTTC.

J is TRBJ1-4 and V is TRBV6-5, with a possible D match to TRBD1 (5 bases). The length of the CDR3 is 16 residues. Germline lookup yields CDR1 MNHEY and CDR2 SVGAGI. The V and J ends lost 2 bases and 8 bases respectively, with 18 bases between them. The CDR3, as DNA: TGTGCCAGCAGTTACGATGTTCAGGGAACGAAGGAAAAACTGTTTTTT. It encodes CASSYDVQGTKEKLFF.

The rearrangement links TRBV20-1 to TRBJ2-7; D unresolved. CDR1 DFQATT and CDR2 SNEGSKA come from the germline V gene (reference sequence). The CDR3 sequence is 10 residues long. Trimming stripped 3 bases from V and 7 bases from J, with 7 bases between. CDR3: CSARETEQYF. CDR3 coding DNA: TGCAGTGCTAGGGAAACTGAGCAGTACTTC.

J is TRBJ2-1 and V is TRBV7-9, with TRBD2 matching over 13 bases. Losses at the gene ends were 0 bases for V and 7 bases for J; bases not matched to a gene: 0. The CDR3 length is 15 residues. The germline gives CDR1 SEHNR, CDR2 FQNEAQ (reference sequence). The DNA for the CDR3 is TGTGCCAGCAGCTTAGCACTAGCGGGAGGGAATGAGCAGTTCTTC. This codes for CASSLALAGGNEQFF.

The V and J genes are TRBV10-3 and TRBJ1-6; TRBD1 aligns across 9 bases. The CDR3 extends over 16 amino acids. V lost 4 bases, J lost 7 bases, and 8 bases stayed unmatched. Germline V gene lookup returns CDR1 ENHRY and CDR2 SYGVKD. CDR3 residues: CAISGMGQGVNSPLHF. The DNA for the CDR3 is TGTGCCATCAGTGGGATGGGACAGGGAGTCAATTCACCCCTCCACTTT.

The gene calls are TRBV7-2 and TRBJ2-5, with D tentatively TRBD2 (5 bases). This CDR3 is 15 amino acids long. CDR1 is SGHTA, CDR2 FQGNSA, per germline. V was trimmed by 0 bases and J by 4 bases, leaving 12 bases between them. This CDR3 is CASSLARAIGETQYF. The CDR3 nucleotides are TGTGCCAGCAGCTTAGCGCGGGCTATTGGAGAGACCCAGTACTTC.

The CDR3 region is CASSLDLRTVQETQYF. The CDR3 DNA sequence: TGTGCCAGCAGCTTAGATTTACGGACAGTCCAAGAGACCCAGTACTTC. The rearrangement joins TRBV11-2 to TRBJ2-5; a weak D match, TRBD1 (6 bases). The CDR3 loop spans 16 amino acids. Germline V gene data show CDR1 as SGHAT and CDR2 as FQNNGV. Trimming stripped 0 bases from V and 1 base from J, with 12 bases between. Filled out from reference TRBV11-2 and TRBJ2-5, the complete variable domain reads EAGVAQSPRYKIIEKRQSVAFWCNPISGHATLYWYQQILGQGPKLLIQFQNNGVVDDSQLPKDRFSAERLKGVDSTLKIQPAKLEDSAVYLCASSLDLRTVQETQYFGPGTRLLVL.

This clone was recorded only once. Other DNA sequences in this sample translate to the same CDR3. The chain joins TRBV10-3 to TRBJ2-7; D is perhaps TRBD1 or TRBD2 (5 bases each). CDR3 length: 14 amino acids. V gave up 0 bases and J gave up 5 bases, with 11 bases separating them. Germline lookup yields CDR1 ENHRY and CDR2 SYGVKD. CDR3 nucleotide sequence: TGTGCCATCAGTGAGTCGTATAGGGGAGACGAGCAGTACTTC. This sequence encodes CAISESYRGDEQYF.

Points on this clone: This same CDR3 is encoded by further DNA sequences in the sample. The chain has TRBV10-3 and TRBJ2-7, with 10 positions matching TRBD2. Trimming removed 7 bases from V and 3 bases from J; junction bases left unmatched: 3. CDR1 and CDR2 from the germline V gene are ENHRY and SYGVKD. The CDR3 contains 13 residues. The chain's CDR3 is CAITPSGSYEQYF. In DNA form, the CDR3 reads TGTGCCATCACCCCTAGCGGGAGCTACGAGCAGTACTTC.

This chain connects TRBV5-1 to TRBJ2-7; no clear D gene. The germline V gene has CDR1 SGHRS and CDR2 YFSETQ. V lost 1 base and J lost 3, with 8 bases in between. This CDR3 comprises 13 residues. The chain's CDR3 is CASSLTDLYEQYF. The CDR3, as DNA: TGCGCCAGCAGCTTGACAGACCTCTACGAGCAGTACTTC.

The rearrangement joins TRBV28 to TRBJ2-7; TRBD1 aligns across 7 bases. Germline trimming cut 0 bases from V and 9 bases from J; bases unmatched to any gene: 14. CDR1 is MDHEN, CDR2 SYDVKM, per germline. The CDR3 sequence is 16 residues long. The CDR3, as DNA: TGTGCCAGCAGTTTATGGTCGGGACAGAGTATTACGAGGCAGTACTTC. Translating it yields CASSLWSGQSITRQYF.

This chain links TRBV5-8 with TRBJ1-6; TRBD1 agrees at 8 bases. Unmatched junction bases numbered 10, after V lost 0 bases and J lost 8 bases. This CDR3 is built from 17 residues. Germline-derived CDR1 and CDR2 are SGHTS and YDEGEE. CDR3 in amino acids: CASSLAISGTGYSPLHF. For the CDR3, the DNA is TGTGCCAGCAGCTTGGCCATCTCCGGGACAGGATATTCACCCCTCCACTTT.

The chain combines TRBV5-1 with TRBJ2-1; 10 positions match TRBD2. This CDR3 has 17 residues. Looked up from germline, CDR1 is SGHRS and CDR2 is YFSETQ. Trimming at V came to 4 bases and at J to 6 bases, leaving 13 bases not matched to a gene. CDR3 bases: TGCGCCAGCAGCCGAACTAGCGGGAAAACCCTCGCCAATGAGCAGTTCTTC. Its translation: CASSRTSGKTLANEQFF.

Concerning this clone itself: Compared with germline, one end of the junction differs, possibly owing to a read error. The genes are TRBV7-7 and TRBJ2-3; TRBD1 agrees at 8 bases. CDR3 length: 16 amino acids. Germline lookup yields CDR1 SSHAT and CDR2 FNYEAQ (reference sequence). The chain's CDR3 is CASSLGLGQGTDTQYF. In nucleotides, the CDR3 is TGTGCTAGCAGCTTAGGTTTGGGACAGGGCACAGATACGCAGTATTTT.

The rearrangement joins TRBV9 to TRBJ2-2; 8 bases are shared with TRBD1. The CDR3 covers 14 residues. With V trimmed by 4 bases and J by 4 bases, 3 bases remained unmatched. Germline V lookup: CDR1 SGDLS, CDR2 YYNGEE. CDR3 coding DNA: TGTGCCAGCAGCCCCCAGGGGGCCACCGGGGAGCTGTTTTTT. Encoded protein: CASSPQGATGELFF.

This rearrangement joins TRBV19 to TRBJ2-2; tentative D call: TRBD1 (6 bases). This CDR3 contains 15 residues. Germline CDR1 reads LNHDA; CDR2 reads SQIVND (reference sequence). Trimming removed 4 bases from V and 1 base from J, with 10 bases in between. CDR3 amino acids: CASSTGTLNTGELFF. The CDR3 nucleotides read TGTGCCAGTAGTACCGGGACACTGAACACCGGGGAGCTGTTTTTT.

The rearrangement joins TRBV9 to TRBJ2-1, with 10 bases lining up with TRBD2. The CDR3 covers 17 residues. In germline, CDR1 is SGDLS, CDR2 YYNGEE. After removal of 4 bases from V and 8 bases from J, the junction contained 15 bases not matched to a gene. The CDR3 here is CASSPRMSSGRGDEQFF. The DNA of the CDR3 is TGTGCCAGCAGCCCAAGAATGTCTAGCGGGAGAGGCGATGAGCAGTTCTTC.

The V gene is TRBV27, the J gene TRBJ2-7; either TRBD1 or TRBD2 may fit D (6 bases each). V was clipped by 6 bases and J by 0 bases, with 15 bases between them. The V gene's germline CDR1 is MNHEY and CDR2 SMNVEV (reference sequence). The CDR3 contains 15 residues. CDR3: CASRRDTLPSYEQYF. The CDR3 DNA is TGTGCCAGCAGGCGGGACACTCTCCCCTCCTACGAGCAGTACTTC.

On this clone: Additional DNA sequences in this sample encode the identical CDR3. The rearrangement links TRBV11-3 to TRBJ2-5, with 7 nucleotides matching TRBD1. The CDR3 is 13 amino acids. V dropped 5 bases and J dropped 3; count of bases not matched to a gene: 3. The germline V gene has CDR1 SGHNT and CDR2 YENEEA. DNA of the CDR3: TGTGCCAGCAGCCGTACAGGGGAAGAGACCCAGTACTTC. This encodes CASSRTGEETQYF. Drawing the rest from reference TRBV11-3 and TRBJ2-5, the complete variable domain is EAGVVQSPRYKIIEKKQPVAFWCNPISGHNTLYWYLQNLGQGPELLIRYENEEAVDDSQLPKDRFSAERLKGVDSTLKIQPAELGDSAVYLCASSRTGEETQYFGPGTRLLVL.

The chain recombines TRBV4-3 with TRBJ2-1; D ambiguous. The V gene lost 0 bases and the J gene lost 2 bases, with 11 bases spanning the gap. This CDR3 is built from 16 residues. Germline CDR1 LGHNA, CDR2 YSLEER. This chain's CDR3 is CASSQEWLGAYNEQFF. CDR3 bases: TGCGCCAGCAGCCAAGAATGGCTAGGTGCCTACAATGAGCAGTTCTTC.

The chain employs TRBV13 and TRBJ1-2; D not resolved. The V gene lost 1 base and the J gene lost 5 bases, with 5 bases spanning the gap. CDR3 size: 12 residues. Per germline, CDR1 PRHDT and CDR2 FYEKMQ (reference sequence). This CDR3 is CASSLALYGYTF. The CDR3 DNA reads as TGTGCCAGCAGCTTAGCCCTTTATGGCTACACCTTC.